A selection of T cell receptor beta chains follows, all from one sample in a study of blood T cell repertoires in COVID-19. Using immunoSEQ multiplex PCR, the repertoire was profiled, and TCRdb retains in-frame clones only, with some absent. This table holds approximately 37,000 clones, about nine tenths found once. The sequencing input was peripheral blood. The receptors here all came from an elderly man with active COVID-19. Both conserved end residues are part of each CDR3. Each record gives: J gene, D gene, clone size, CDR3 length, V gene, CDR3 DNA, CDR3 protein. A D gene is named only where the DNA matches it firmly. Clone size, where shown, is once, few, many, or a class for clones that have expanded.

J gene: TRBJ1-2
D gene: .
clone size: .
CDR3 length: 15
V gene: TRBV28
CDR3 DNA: TGTGCCAGCAGCCCCTTAGGGGACATCTTCTATGGCTACACCTTC
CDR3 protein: CASSPLGDIFYGYTF

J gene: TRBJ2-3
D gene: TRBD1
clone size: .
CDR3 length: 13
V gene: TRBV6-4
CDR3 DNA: TGTGCCAGCCTGGACAGGGCCACAGATACGCAGTATTTT
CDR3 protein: CASLDRATDTQYF

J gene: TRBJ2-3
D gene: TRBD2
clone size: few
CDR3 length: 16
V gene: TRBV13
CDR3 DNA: TGTGCCAGCAGCCGGAGACTAGCGGGAGATCCAGATACGCAGTATTTT
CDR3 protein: CASSRRLAGDPDTQYF

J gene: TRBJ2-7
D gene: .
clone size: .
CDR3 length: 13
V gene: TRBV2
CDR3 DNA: TGTGCCAGCAGCAGGGGCAGGGACTACGAGCAGTACTTC
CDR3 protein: CASSRGRDYEQYF

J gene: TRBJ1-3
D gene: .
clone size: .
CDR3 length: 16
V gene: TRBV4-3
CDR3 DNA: TGCGCCAGCAGCCAAGAGTACAGGTTCTCTGGAAACACCATATATTTT
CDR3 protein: CASSQEYRFSGNTIYF

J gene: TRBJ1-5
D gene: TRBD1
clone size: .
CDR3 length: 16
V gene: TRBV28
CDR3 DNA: TGTGCCAGCAGAGGCTCCGGACAGGCACGTAGACAGCCCCAGCATTTT
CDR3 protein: CASRGSGQARRQPQHF

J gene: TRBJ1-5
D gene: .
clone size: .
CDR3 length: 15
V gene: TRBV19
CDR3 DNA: TGTGCCAGTAGGGTGGACACCCATAGCAATCAGCCCCAGCATTTT
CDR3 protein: CASRVDTHSNQPQHF

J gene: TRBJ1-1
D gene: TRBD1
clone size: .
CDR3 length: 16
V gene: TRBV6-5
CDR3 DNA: TGTGCCAGCAGTTATGGGACAGGGGGTCGTAACACTGAAGCTTTCTTT
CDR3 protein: CASSYGTGGRNTEAFF

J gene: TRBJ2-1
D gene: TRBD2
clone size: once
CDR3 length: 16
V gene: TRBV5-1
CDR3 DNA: TGCGCCAGCAGCTTGCCTAGCGGGAGCTCCTACAATGAGCAGTTCTTC
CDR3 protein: CASSLPSGSSYNEQFF

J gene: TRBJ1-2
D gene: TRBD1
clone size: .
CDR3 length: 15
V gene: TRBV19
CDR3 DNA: TGTGCCAGTAGTATGGGACAGGGGGTGATGGATGGCTACACCTTC
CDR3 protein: CASSMGQGVMDGYTF

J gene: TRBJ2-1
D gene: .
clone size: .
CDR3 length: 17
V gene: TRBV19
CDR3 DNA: TGTGCCAGTACCGAAACGACACAGGGAAGCTCCTACAATGAGCAGTTCTTC
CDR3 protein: CASTETTQGSSYNEQFF

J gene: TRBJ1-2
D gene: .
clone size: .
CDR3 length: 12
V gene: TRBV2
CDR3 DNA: TGTGCCAGCAGTGAGTTGGGGGGAGGCTACACCTTC
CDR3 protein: CASSELGGGYTF

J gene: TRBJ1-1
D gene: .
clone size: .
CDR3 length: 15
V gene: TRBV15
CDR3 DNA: TGTGCCACCAGCAGAGAACGGGGTTGGGGCACTGAAGCTTTCTTT
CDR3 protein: CATSRERGWGTEAFF

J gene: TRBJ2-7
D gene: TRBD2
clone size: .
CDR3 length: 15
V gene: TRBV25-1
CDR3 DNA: TGTGCCAGCACCTCAGGTTTCGGGGGGTGGTACGAGCAGTACTTC
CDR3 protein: CASTSGFGGWYEQYF

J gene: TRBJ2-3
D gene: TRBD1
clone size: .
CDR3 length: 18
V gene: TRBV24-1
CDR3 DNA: TGTGCCACCAGTGATTTATCGGTTTGGGGGACAGAGCAGGGTACGCAGTATTTT
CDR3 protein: CATSDLSVWGTEQGTQYF

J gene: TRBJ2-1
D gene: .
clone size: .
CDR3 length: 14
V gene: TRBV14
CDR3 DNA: TGTGCCAGCAGCCACAACTTCGGACGGGAAGAGCAGTTCTTC
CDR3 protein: CASSHNFGREEQFF

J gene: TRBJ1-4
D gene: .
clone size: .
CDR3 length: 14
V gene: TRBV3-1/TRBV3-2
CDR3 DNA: TGTGCCAGCAGCCAAGACCCCACCGGGGAAAAACTGTTTTTT
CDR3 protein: CASSQDPTGEKLFF

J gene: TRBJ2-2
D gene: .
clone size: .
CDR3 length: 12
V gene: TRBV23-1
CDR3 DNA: TGCGCCAGCAGACATCAACCCGGGGAGCTGTTTTTT
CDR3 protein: CASRHQPGELFF

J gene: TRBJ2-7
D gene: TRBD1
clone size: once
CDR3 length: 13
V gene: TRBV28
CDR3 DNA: TGTGCCAGCAGCAACCACAGGGGGCGCGAGCAGTACTTC
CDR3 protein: CASSNHRGREQYF

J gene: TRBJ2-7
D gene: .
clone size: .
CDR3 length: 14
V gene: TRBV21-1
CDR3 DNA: TGTGCCAGCAGCAAAGGGCTAGGGGAATACGAGCAGTACTTC
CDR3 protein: CASSKGLGEYEQYF

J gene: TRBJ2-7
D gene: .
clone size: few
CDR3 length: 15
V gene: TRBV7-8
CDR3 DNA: TGTGCCAGCACCCCTATCCCGAACTGGTTCTACGAGCAGTACTTC
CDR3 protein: CASTPIPNWFYEQYF

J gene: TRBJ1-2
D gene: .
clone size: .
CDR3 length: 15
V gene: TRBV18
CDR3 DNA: TGTGCCAGCTCACCAAAACAGATAGCTAACTATGGCTACACCTTC
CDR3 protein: CASSPKQIANYGYTF

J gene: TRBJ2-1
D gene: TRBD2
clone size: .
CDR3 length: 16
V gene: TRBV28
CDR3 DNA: TGTGCCAGCAGTTTTGGCGGGAGGGGGGACTACAATGAGCAGTTCTTC
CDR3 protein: CASSFGGRGDYNEQFF

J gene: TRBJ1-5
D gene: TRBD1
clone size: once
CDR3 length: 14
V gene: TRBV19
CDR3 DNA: TGTGCCAGTACCTTTCTGACAGGGACTCAGCCCCAGCATTTT
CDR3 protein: CASTFLTGTQPQHF

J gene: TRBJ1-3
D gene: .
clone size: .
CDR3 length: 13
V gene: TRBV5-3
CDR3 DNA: TGTGCCAGACGTCAAGCGCCCGGAAACACCATATATTTT
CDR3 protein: CARRQAPGNTIYF

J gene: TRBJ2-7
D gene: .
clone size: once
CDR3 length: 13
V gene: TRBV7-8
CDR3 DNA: TGTGCCAGCAGCTTAGTTTCAAGCTACGAGCAGTACTTC
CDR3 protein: CASSLVSSYEQYF

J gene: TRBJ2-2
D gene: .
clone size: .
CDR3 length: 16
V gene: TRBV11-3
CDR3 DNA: TGTGCCAGCAGTAACCGACAGACCGCGAACACCGGGGAGCTGTTTTTT
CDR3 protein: CASSNRQTANTGELFF

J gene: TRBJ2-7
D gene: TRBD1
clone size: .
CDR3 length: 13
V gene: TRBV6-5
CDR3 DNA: TGTGCCAGCAGGGGGACAGGCAGCTACGAGCAGTACTTC
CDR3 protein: CASRGTGSYEQYF

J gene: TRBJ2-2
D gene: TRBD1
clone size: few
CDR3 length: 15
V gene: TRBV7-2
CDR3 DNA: TGTGCCAGCAGCGCGCGACAGGGCTACACCGGGGAGCTGTTTTTT
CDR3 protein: CASSARQGYTGELFF

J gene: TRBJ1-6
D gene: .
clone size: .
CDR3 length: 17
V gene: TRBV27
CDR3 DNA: TGTGCCAGCAGTTTAAAGACGGGAAATAGGGATAATTCACCCCTCCACTTT
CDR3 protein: CASSLKTGNRDNSPLHF

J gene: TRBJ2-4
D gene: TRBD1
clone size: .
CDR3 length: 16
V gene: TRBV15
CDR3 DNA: TGTGCCACCAGCAGAGGGACAGGGGGTGCCAAAAACATTCAGTACTTC
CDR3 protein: CATSRGTGGAKNIQYF

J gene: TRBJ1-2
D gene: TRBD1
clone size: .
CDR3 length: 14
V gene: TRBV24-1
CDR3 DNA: TGTGCCACCAGTGACCCCTTCGACAGGGATGGCTACACCTTC
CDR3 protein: CATSDPFDRDGYTF

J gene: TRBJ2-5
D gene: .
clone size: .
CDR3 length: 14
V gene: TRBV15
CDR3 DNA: TGTGCCACCAGCAGAGTGGGCAGGGGGGCGACCCAGTACTTC
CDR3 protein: CATSRVGRGATQYF

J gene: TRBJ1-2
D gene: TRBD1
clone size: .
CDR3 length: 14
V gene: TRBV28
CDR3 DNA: TGTGCCAGCAGTTTAAGCCAGGGGGCCTATGGCTACACCTTC
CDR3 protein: CASSLSQGAYGYTF

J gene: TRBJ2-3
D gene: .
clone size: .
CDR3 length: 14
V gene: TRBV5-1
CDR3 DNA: TGCGCCAGCACCGCGTGGGGAGCTGGAGATACGCAGTATTTT
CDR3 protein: CASTAWGAGDTQYF

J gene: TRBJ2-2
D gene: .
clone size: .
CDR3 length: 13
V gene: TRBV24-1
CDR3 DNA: TGTGCCACCATGAGAGAATCTTCCGGGGAGCTGTTTTTT
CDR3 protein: CATMRESSGELFF

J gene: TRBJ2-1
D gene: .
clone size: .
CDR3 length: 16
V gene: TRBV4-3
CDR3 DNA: TGCGCCAGCAGCCAAATGGGAGGGGGGCCATTCAATGAGCAGTTCTTC
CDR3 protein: CASSQMGGGPFNEQFF

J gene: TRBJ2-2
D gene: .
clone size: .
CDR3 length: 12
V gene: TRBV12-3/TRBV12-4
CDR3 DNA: TGTGCCAGCAGTCCCCTCACCGGGGAGCTGTTTTTT
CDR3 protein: CASSPLTGELFF

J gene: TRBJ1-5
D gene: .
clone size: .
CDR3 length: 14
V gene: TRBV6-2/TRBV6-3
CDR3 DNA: TGTGCCAGCAGTTTACAGAGAACCTATCAGCCCCAGCATTTT
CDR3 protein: CASSLQRTYQPQHF

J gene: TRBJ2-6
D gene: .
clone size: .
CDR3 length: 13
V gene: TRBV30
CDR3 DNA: TGTGCCTGGGATCCGGGGAGGGCCAACGTCCTGACTTTC
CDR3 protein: CAWDPGRANVLTF

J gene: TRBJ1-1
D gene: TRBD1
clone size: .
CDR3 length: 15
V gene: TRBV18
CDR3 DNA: TGTGCCAGCTCCCAACAGGGGTTACGGAACACTGAAGCTTTCTTT
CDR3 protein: CASSQQGLRNTEAFF

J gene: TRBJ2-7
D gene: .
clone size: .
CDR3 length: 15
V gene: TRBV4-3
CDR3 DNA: TGCGCCAGCAGCCAAGGCGGGGCTGCGGCCGGAGAGCAGTACTTC
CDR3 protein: CASSQGGAAAGEQYF